This T cell receptor beta chain was sequenced during a study of cytomegalovirus exposure and HLA in healthy donors. Whole-study findings and limits: A few chains linked to CMV were shown in vitro to be specific for CMV antigens. Donors were assumed by presence/absence analyses to have roughly uniform sequencing depth.

PCR employed 60 Vbeta and 13 Jbeta primers. The repertoire was sequenced with immunoSEQ multiplex PCR; TCRdb's copy has only in-frame clones and lacks some. The table lists about 160,000 clones, 76% of them singletons. Concerning this clone: The target antigen is unknown.

Sequencing was carried out using PBMCs. The clonotype originates from a man in his sixties in good health and CMV-seronegative.

The DNA for the CDR3 is TGTGCCAGCAGCTTAGCACGAGGGCGGGAGACCCAGTACTTC. The encoded protein is CASSLARGRETQYF. V gene TRBV11-2 combines with J gene TRBJ2-5; possible D gene TRBD2, 5 bases. The V end lost 1 base, the J end lost 5 bases, and 11 bases lay between the germline ends. CDR1 SGHAT and CDR2 FQNNGV come from the germline V gene. This CDR3 is 14 amino acids long.